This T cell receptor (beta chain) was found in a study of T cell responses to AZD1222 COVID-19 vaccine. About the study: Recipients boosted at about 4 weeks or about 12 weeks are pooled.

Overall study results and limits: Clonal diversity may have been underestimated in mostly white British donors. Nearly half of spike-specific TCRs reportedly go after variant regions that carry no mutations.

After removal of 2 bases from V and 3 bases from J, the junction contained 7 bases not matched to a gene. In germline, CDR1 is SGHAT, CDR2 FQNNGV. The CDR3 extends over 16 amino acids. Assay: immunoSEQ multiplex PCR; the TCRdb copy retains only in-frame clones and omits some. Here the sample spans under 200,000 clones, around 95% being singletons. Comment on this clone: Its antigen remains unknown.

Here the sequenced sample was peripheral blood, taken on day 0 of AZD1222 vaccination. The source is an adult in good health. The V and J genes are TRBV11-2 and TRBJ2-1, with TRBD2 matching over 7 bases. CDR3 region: CASSLPSGEYYNEQFF. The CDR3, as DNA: TGTGCCAGCAGCTTACCTAGCGGAGAATACTACAATGAGCAGTTCTTC. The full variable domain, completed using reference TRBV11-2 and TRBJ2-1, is EAGVAQSPRYKIIEKRQSVAFWCNPISGHATLYWYQQILGQGPKLLIQFQNNGVVDDSQLPKDRFSAERLKGVDSTLKIQPAKLEDSAVYLCASSLPSGEYYNEQFFGPGTRLTVL.